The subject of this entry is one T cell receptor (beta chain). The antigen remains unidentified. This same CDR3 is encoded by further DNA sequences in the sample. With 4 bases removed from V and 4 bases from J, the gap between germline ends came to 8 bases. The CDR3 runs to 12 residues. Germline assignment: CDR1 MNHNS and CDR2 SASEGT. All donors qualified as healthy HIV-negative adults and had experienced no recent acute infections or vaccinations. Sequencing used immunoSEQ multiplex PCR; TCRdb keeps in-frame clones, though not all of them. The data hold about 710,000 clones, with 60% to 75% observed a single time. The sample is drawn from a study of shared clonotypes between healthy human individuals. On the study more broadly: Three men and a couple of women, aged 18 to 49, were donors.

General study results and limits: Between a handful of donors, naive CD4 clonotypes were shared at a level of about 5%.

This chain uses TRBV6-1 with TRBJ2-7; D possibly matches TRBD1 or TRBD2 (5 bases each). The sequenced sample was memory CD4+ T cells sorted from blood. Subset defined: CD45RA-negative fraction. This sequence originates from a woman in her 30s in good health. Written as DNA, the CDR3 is TGTGCCAGCAGTGGGGGCGGGTACGAGCAGTACTTC. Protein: CASSGGGYEQYF.